This entry concerns a single TCR beta chain. Its antigen is unidentified. CD4+ T cells from unexposed donors were obtained before the COVID-19 pandemic (2011-2018). Sequenced by immunoSEQ multiplex PCR; TCRdb stores in-frame clones only, minus some. The table records 65,000 or so clones, over 70% of them present only once. This sample stems from a study of CD4 T cells in relation to SARS-CoV-2 and coronaviruses. Broader study findings: Monoreactive clones expanded significantly more to SARS-CoV-2 than crossreactive clones did. Approximately 65% of donors had memory CD4+ clonotypes crossrecognizing SARS-CoV-2 and common cold coronavirus spike.

This receptor was identified in a human donor in good health. Sequencing input: memory CD4+ T cells from PBMCs.

The CDR3, as DNA: TGTGCCAGCAGCTTAACGTTCGGTGGGGTCCCGTTCTTC. The encoded protein is CASSLTFGGVPFF. The chain links TRBV7-3 to TRBJ2-1, with D hard to call. The ends were cut back, 0 bases at V and 15 bases at J, with 15 bases in the middle. CDR1 is SGHTA and CDR2 is FQGTGA in the germline V gene. The CDR3 length is 13 residues. Full variable domain (missing parts from reference TRBV7-3 and TRBJ2-1): GAGVSQTPSNKVTEKGKYVELRCDPISGHTALYWYRQSLGQGPEFLIYFQGTGAADDSGLPNDRFFAVRPEGSVSTLKIQRTERGDSAVYLCASSLTFGGVPFFGPGTRLTVL.